These 3 T cell receptor beta chains were sequenced from one sample in a study of tumor and adjacent non-tumor tissue in lung cancer. RNA was extracted from bulk tissue without any cell sorting. A modified ARM-PCR protocol with three rounds of nested PCR amplified TCRbeta. TCRdb recomputed calls from the multiplex PCR reads with MiXCR, one row per CDR3 protein. The sample lists around 200,000 distinct CDR3 sequences; about two thirds were seen once. The source material was lung tumor tissue. The origin of the receptors is a man aged 55 to 70 with non-small cell lung cancer.

This clonotype was seen ten or more times. The rearrangement links TRBV11-3 to TRBJ2-3; TRBD2 agrees at 10 bases. Losses at the gene ends were 3 bases for V and 4 bases for J; bases not matched to a gene: 4. Per the germline V gene, CDR1 is SGHNT and CDR2 is YENEEA. This CDR3 spans 15 amino acids. The CDR3 coding sequence is TGTGCCAGCAGCTTGAGACTAGCGGGCGCAGATACGCAGTATTTT. As protein: CASSLRLAGADTQYF.

A word on this clonotype: A much larger clone is a single base away; this may be a read error. The CDR3 carries no conserved terminal phenylalanine or tryptophan, so it likely arises from a read error. This chain links TRBV7-8 with TRBJ2-3, with TRBD2 matching over 8 bases. The CDR3 has 19 residues. Germline V gene data show CDR1 as SGHVS and CDR2 as FQNEAQ. V trimming: 0 bases; J trimming: 0 bases; junction bases outside the gene matches: 11. CDR3 amino acids: CASSLATVLAGHSTDTQYY. The CDR3 bases are TGTGCCAGCAGCTTAGCGACCGTTCTAGCGGGCCATAGCACAGATACGCAGTATTAT.

About this clonotype: Lacking the conserved final phenylalanine or tryptophan, this CDR3 likely reflects a read error. The chain carries TRBV2 and TRBJ1-6, with a possible D match to TRBD1 (6 bases). Germline V CDR1 and CDR2: SNHLY, FYNNEI. The V and J ends lost 8 bases and 10 bases respectively, with 21 bases between them. This CDR3 spans 15 amino acids. The CDR3 spells CASGWQGHVGSPLHI. DNA of the CDR3: TGTGCCAGCGGGTGGCAGGGGCATGTTGGCTCACCCCTCCACATT.